The TCR beta chain under discussion was sequenced for a study of T-cell reconstitution after alpha-beta-depleted transplantation in children. The CDR3 length is 16 residues. Trimming took off 1 base at V and 2 bases at J, with 15 bases between the two ends. CDR1 is LGHNA, CDR2 YSLEER, per germline. Unique molecular identifiers featured in how the TCRbeta library was prepared. TCRdb used MiXCR to reprocess the PCR reads, holding one entry per CDR3 protein. The sample carries about half a million distinct CDR3 sequences, about 12% recorded once. This chain links TRBV4-3 with TRBJ2-7; perhaps TRBD1 as D (5 bases). The specimen was PBMCs from the stem cell graft donor, collected from the stem cell graft. The TCR originated in a human donor who donated a stem cell graft to a child with combined immunodeficiency. This CDR3 reads CASSQGLTDFAYEQYF. The CDR3 DNA follows: TGCGCCAGCAGCCAAGGTCTGACAGATTTTGCCTACGAGCAGTACTTC.